A single sample gave rise to the 9 T cell receptor beta chains below, sequenced in a study of T-cell memory formation after mild COVID-19. TCRdb reprocessed the 5' RACE reads with MiXCR, giving one entry per CDR3 protein. The repertoire has around 110,000 distinct CDR3 sequences, 9.5% to 15% of them found once; the top ten carry around 25%. The specimen was PBMCs or a T cell subset sorted from them (not recorded which). The receptors originated from an adult woman who had mild COVID-19 (a few samples of this study predate the infection). Cell type and time point are not known.

The V and J genes are TRBV7-6 and TRBJ2-1; TRBD2 agrees at 9 bases. This CDR3 region has 15 residues. Germline CDR1 is SGHVS and CDR2 is FNYEAQ. The ends lost 7 bases at V and 3 bases at J; junction bases unmatched: 7. The CDR3 sequence is CASTVERGVYNEQFF. The DNA for the CDR3 is TGTGCCAGCACAGTCGAGCGGGGGGTCTACAATGAGCAGTTCTTC.

The chain is built from TRBV7-8 and TRBJ2-7; D remains ambiguous. V dropped 6 bases and J dropped 1 base, with 7 bases sitting between them. This CDR3 comprises 12 residues. The V gene's germline CDR1 is SGHVS and CDR2 FQNEAQ. The CDR3 sequence: CASSTVSYEQYF. The DNA of the CDR3 is TGTGCCAGCAGTACGGTTTCCTACGAGCAGTACTTC.

This clonotype occurred a few times. The chain combines TRBV10-3 with TRBJ2-7; TRBD1 aligns across 8 bases. Germline loops: CDR1 ENHRY, CDR2 SYGVKD. The CDR3 sequence is 13 residues long. V was clipped by 7 bases and J by 1 base; unmatched bases: 3. The CDR3: CAINDRGSYEQYF. CDR3 sequence (DNA): TGTGCCATCAACGACAGGGGTTCCTACGAGCAGTACTTC.

V gene TRBV7-9 combines with J gene TRBJ2-3; D is uncertain. With 5 bases removed from V and 7 bases from J, the gap between germline ends came to 16 bases. CDR3 length: 14 amino acids. Per germline, CDR1 SEHNR and CDR2 FQNEAQ (reference sequence). CDR3 coding DNA: TGTGCCAGCAGCCCCAGTGGTAACCCCAATACGCAGTATTTT. Translation: CASSPSGNPNTQYF.

The rearrangement uses TRBV20-1 and TRBJ1-1; D perhaps matches TRBD1 (6 bases). The V end lost 3 bases, the J end lost 0 bases, and 11 bases lay between the germline ends. The CDR3 extends over 14 amino acids. CDR1 is DFQATT, CDR2 SNEGSKA, per germline (reference sequence). The CDR3 DNA reads TGCAGTGCTAGCGTCGACAGGATGAACACTGAAGCTTTCTTT. It yields the protein CSASVDRMNTEAFF.

The chain joins TRBV29-1 to TRBJ2-1, with 10 bases aligning to TRBD1. The trim removed 6 bases at V and 3 bases at J, leaving 8 bases unmatched. CDR3 length equals 15 residues. Germline V gene lookup returns CDR1 SQVTM and CDR2 ANQGSEA. The CDR3 DNA follows: TGCAGCGTCCAAGGCCGGGACAGGGGCTACAATGAGCAGTTCTTC. It yields the protein CSVQGRDRGYNEQFF.

This clonotype was detected once. This rearrangement joins TRBV12-3 or TRBV12-4 to TRBJ2-7; 10 bases are shared with TRBD1. This CDR3 spans 16 amino acids. V trimming: 6 bases; J trimming: 3 bases; junction bases outside the gene matches: 11. The CDR3 DNA follows: TGTGCCAGCAGCCCCGGACAGGGGGAATTTTTCTACGAGCAGTACTTC. Protein sequence: CASSPGQGEFFYEQYF.

DNA for the CDR3: TGTGCCTGGAGTTGGGGCGGGACTAGTACAGATACGCAGTATTTT. It yields the protein CAWSWGGTSTDTQYF. The J gene is TRBJ2-3, the V gene TRBV30, with TRBD2 matching over 8 bases. From germline, CDR1 is GTSNPN and CDR2 SVGIG (reference sequence). J was trimmed by 3 bases and V by 2 bases; bases with no gene match: 7. There are 15 residues in the CDR3.

The gene calls are TRBV6-2 or TRBV6-3 and TRBJ2-7, with 10 bases fitting TRBD2. V shed 0 bases and J 3 bases; nucleotides not matched to a gene: 2. CDR1 and CDR2 (germline): MNHEY, SVGEGT. The CDR3 is 15 amino acids. DNA for the CDR3: TGTGCCAGCAGTTACTCAGGACTAGCGGACTACGAGCAGTACTTC. Protein sequence: CASSYSGLADYEQYF.